The next 29 T cell receptor beta chains were all read from a single sample in a study of naive and memory T cell subsets. The beta constant-region primer was an equimolar mix of two oligonucleotides covering TRBC1 and TRBC2. Via MiXCR, TCRdb re-called the UMI-ligation and nested PCR reads, giving one row per CDR3 protein. The sample lists about 21,000 distinct CDR3 sequences; roughly 9.6% were seen once. The material sequenced was central memory CD8+ T cells from blood. Receptors originate from a human donor in good health.

Only a few counts were recorded for this clonotype. This chain connects TRBV7-9 to TRBJ2-1, with unresolved D. V lost 5 bases to trimming and J lost 7 bases, with 15 bases between them. CDR3 length: 14 residues. The germline V gene has CDR1 SEHNR and CDR2 FQNEAQ (reference sequence). The CDR3 is CASSADSNGNEQFF. In DNA, the CDR3 is TGTGCCAGCAGCGCCGACTCAAATGGGAATGAGCAGTTCTTC.

The rearrangement uses TRBV7-8 and TRBJ2-5, with D perhaps TRBD1 (5 bases). With 8 bases removed from V and 4 bases from J, the gap between germline ends came to 17 bases. This CDR3 has 14 amino acids. Per the germline V gene, CDR1 is SGHVS and CDR2 is FQNEAQ. The chain's CDR3 is CASRPRAGRETQYF. The CDR3 nucleotides are TGTGCCAGCCGGCCCAGGGCAGGGCGAGAGACCCAGTACTTC.

Only a few counts were recorded for this clonotype. The chain joins TRBV4-1 to TRBJ2-5, with 8 bases aligning to TRBD2. CDR1 and CDR2 (germline): MGHRA, YSYEKL. The V segment lost 1 base and the J segment 5 bases; nucleotides outside the gene matches: 3. The CDR3 has 14 residues. The CDR3 here is CASSQGAGEETQYF. The CDR3, as DNA: TGCGCCAGCAGCCAAGGAGCGGGAGAGGAGACCCAGTACTTC.

This clonotype has more than one count but fewer than ten. The V gene is TRBV5-4, the J gene TRBJ1-4; D perhaps matches TRBD1 (6 bases). Trimming took off 4 bases at V and 5 bases at J, with 15 bases between the two ends. The germline gives CDR1 SGHNT, CDR2 YYREEE (reference sequence). The length of the CDR3 is 15 residues. The DNA of the CDR3 is TGTGCCAGCAGCCGTAACGGACAGCTGAATGAAAAACTGTTTTTT. Its protein is CASSRNGQLNEKLFF.

This clonotype was counted at least ten times. The V gene is TRBV3-1, the J gene TRBJ2-7, with 8 bases matching TRBD1. Germline assignment: CDR1 LGHDT and CDR2 YNNKEL (reference sequence). V was pared by 2 bases and J by 7 bases, with 4 bases of the junction left unmatched. This CDR3 comprises 13 residues. The DNA for the CDR3 is TGTGCCAGCAGCCAAATCACAGGGGGTGAGCAGTACTTC. Its protein product is CASSQITGGEQYF.

This chain uses TRBV9 with TRBJ2-7; 10 nucleotides match TRBD2. V trimming: 0 bases; J trimming: 3 bases; junction bases outside the gene matches: 9. In germline, CDR1 is SGDLS, CDR2 YYNGEE. The CDR3 is 17 amino acids. The DNA of the CDR3 is TGTGCCAGCAGCGTAGGCGCTAGCGGGAGTACGGGCTACGAGCAGTACTTC. Translated: CASSVGASGSTGYEQYF.

This clonotype was observed at least ten times. This sequence joins TRBV4-1 and TRBJ1-3, with TRBD1 identical over 7 bases. CDR3 length: 14 amino acids. The ends lost 0 bases at V and 8 bases at J; junction bases unmatched: 4. Germline CDR1 reads MGHRA; CDR2 reads YSYEKL. The CDR3 nucleotides are TGCGCCAGCAGCCAAGAGACAGGGCGGGACACCATATATTTT. It is translated as CASSQETGRDTIYF.

The chain combines TRBV11-2 with TRBJ2-7; D call uncertain. V lost 10 bases, J lost 1 base, and 14 bases lay in between. CDR1 and CDR2 (germline): SGHAT, FQNNGV. The CDR3 is 13 amino acids. The CDR3 nucleotides are TGTGCCACGGGTCCAGCCCATTCCTACGAGCAGTACTTC. Its protein is CATGPAHSYEQYF.

The CDR3 sequence is CASSLGLAGKGDTQYF. CDR3 DNA sequence: TGTGCCAGCAGTTTGGGACTAGCGGGAAAGGGGGATACGCAGTATTTT. The chain is built from TRBV2 and TRBJ2-3; 13 nucleotides agree with TRBD2. V lost 5 bases, J lost 6 bases, and 8 bases stayed unmatched. The length of the CDR3 is 16 residues. Germline-derived CDR1 and CDR2 are SNHLY and FYNNEI.

The sample holds many counts of this clonotype. This chain connects TRBV4-1 to TRBJ2-7; unclear D gene. The germline gives CDR1 MGHRA, CDR2 YSYEKL. The CDR3 totals 14 residues. Trimming took off 0 bases at V and 0 bases at J, with 6 bases between the two ends. The CDR3 loop is CASSQDSGSYEQYF. The DNA of the CDR3 is TGCGCCAGCAGCCAAGATAGTGGCTCCTACGAGCAGTACTTC.

In this sample, this clonotype turned up a few times. A single base separates this from a much larger clone, so it may be a read error. The chain uses TRBV6-5 and TRBJ1-2; 9 positions agree with TRBD1. J lost 8 bases, V lost 2 bases, and 3 bases had no gene match. The CDR3 extends over 13 amino acids. Germline values: CDR1 MNHEY, CDR2 SVGAGI. The CDR3 is CASSYGTGTGYTF. As DNA, the CDR3 is TGTGCCAGCAGTTACGGGACAGGGACCGGCTACACCTTC.

The V gene is TRBV12-3 or TRBV12-4, the J gene TRBJ2-7, with D tentatively TRBD1 (6 bases). CDR3 length: 12 amino acids. V was clipped by 5 bases and J by 4 bases, with 9 bases between them. CDR3 residues: CASSPQGYEQYF. The CDR3 region has the DNA TGTGCCAGCAGTCCACAGGGATACGAGCAGTACTTC.

The table lists this clonotype with a few counts. This may stem from a read error, because a much larger clone lies one nucleotide away. CDR3 nucleotides: TGTGCCAGCAGCACGTGGGCCGGGGAGCTGTTTTTT. Translation: CASSTWAGELFF. The V and J genes are TRBV7-9 and TRBJ2-2; the D is unclear. Deletions cut 5 bases from V and 6 bases from J, with 7 bases between. The CDR3 contains 12 residues. Germline-derived CDR1 and CDR2 are SEHNR and FQNEAQ (reference sequence).

V is TRBV12-3 or TRBV12-4 and J is TRBJ2-1; D not resolved. The CDR3 extends over 13 amino acids. Trimming took off 6 bases at V and 5 bases at J, with 11 bases between the two ends. CDR3: CASSRDTNNEQFF. The DNA of the CDR3 is TGTGCCAGCAGCCGAGACACCAACAATGAGCAGTTCTTC.

This clonotype was seen at least ten times. The gene calls are TRBV5-1 and TRBJ1-2; 8 bases line up with TRBD1. CDR1 is SGHRS, CDR2 YFSETQ, per germline. CDR3 length: 15 amino acids. Trimming took 4 bases from V and 2 from J; bases not matched to a gene: 7. Written as DNA, the CDR3 is TGCGCCAGCAGCCACTGGACAGGGCTGAACTATGGCTACACCTTC. It codes for CASSHWTGLNYGYTF.

This clonotype has a count of ten or more. The chain employs TRBV5-4 and TRBJ2-5, with 11 bases lining up with TRBD2. With V trimmed by 4 bases and J by 5 bases, 13 bases remained unmatched. The CDR3 totals 17 residues. Germline lookup yields CDR1 SGHNT and CDR2 YYREEE (reference sequence). This CDR3 is CASSQQQLAGVGETQYF. Here the CDR3 DNA reads TGTGCCAGCAGCCAACAACAACTAGCGGGAGTTGGTGAGACCCAGTACTTC.

This clonotype was counted only a few times. The chain employs TRBV29-1 and TRBJ2-1; 12 bases align to TRBD2. In germline, CDR1 is SQVTM, CDR2 ANQGSEA. The CDR3 covers 16 residues. After removal of 8 bases from V and 3 bases from J, the junction contained 11 bases not matched to a gene. The CDR3 loop is CSTTSGSPIFYNEQFF. The CDR3 bases are TGCAGCACGACTAGCGGGAGCCCCATCTTCTACAATGAGCAGTTCTTC.

This clonotype turned up a few times. The V call is TRBV15, the J call TRBJ2-3; TRBD2 matches at 10 bases. The CDR3 has 16 amino acids. The junction had 6 bases not matched to a gene; V was cut back by 1 base and J by 5 bases. CDR1 is LNHNV, CDR2 YYDKDF, per germline (reference sequence). The CDR3 DNA reads as TGTGCCACCAGCAGAGGTCTAGCGGGAGTTCAAGATACGCAGTATTTT. This sequence encodes CATSRGLAGVQDTQYF.

The CDR3: CATSDFWTTGELFF. The CDR3 nucleotides are TGTGCCACCAGTGATTTCTGGACGACCGGGGAGCTGTTTTTT. This sequence joins TRBV24-1 and TRBJ2-2; D ambiguous. Trimming took 1 base from V and 5 from J, leaving 7 bases between them. CDR1 KGHDR and CDR2 SFDVKD come from the germline V gene. CDR3 size: 14 residues.

Only a few counts were recorded for this clonotype. The chain combines TRBV19 with TRBJ2-7; D remains unclear. CDR1 is LNHDA and CDR2 is SQIVND in the germline V gene (reference sequence). The germline V and J ends were trimmed by 2 bases and 2 bases, with 7 bases remaining between them. The CDR3 runs 13 residues. The CDR3 DNA is TGTGCCAGTAGTATAATGGTGACCTACGAGCAGTACTTC. Its protein is CASSIMVTYEQYF.

In its sample, this clonotype was seen many times. The chain recombines TRBV27 with TRBJ1-3; D remains ambiguous. The V end lost 2 bases, the J end lost 7 bases, and 12 bases lay between the germline ends. The CDR3 runs 14 residues. The germline V gene encodes CDR1 MNHEY and CDR2 SMNVEV (reference sequence). The CDR3 sequence is CASSLRRAGNTIYF. The CDR3 DNA follows: TGTGCCAGCAGTTTAAGGCGGGCCGGCAACACCATATATTTT.

By share, this clonotype counts as large. The rearrangement uses TRBV25-1 and TRBJ2-7, with no clear D. Trimming stripped 5 bases from V and 3 bases from J, with 11 bases between. This CDR3 has 13 amino acids. Looked up from germline, CDR1 is MGHDK and CDR2 is SYGVNS. The CDR3: CASSRIGNYEQYF. CDR3 sequence (DNA): TGTGCCAGCAGTCGGATAGGAAACTACGAGCAGTACTTC.

The genes are TRBV4-1 and TRBJ2-5; D is perhaps TRBD2 (6 bases). Germline assignment: CDR1 MGHRA and CDR2 YSYEKL. V dropped 2 bases and J dropped 3 bases, with 16 bases sitting between them. This CDR3 contains 16 residues. The CDR3: CASSQLLANREETQYF. As DNA, the CDR3 is TGCGCCAGCAGCCAACTCCTAGCGAATAGGGAAGAGACCCAGTACTTC.

This CDR3 reads CASSQQGRGDTQYF. Here the CDR3 DNA reads TGTGCCAGCAGCCAACAGGGTCGAGGGGATACGCAGTATTTT. This chain links TRBV27 with TRBJ2-3; a weak D match, TRBD1 (6 bases). CDR1 and CDR2 (germline): MNHEY, SMNVEV (reference sequence). This CDR3 has 14 amino acids. V dropped 6 bases and J dropped 6 bases, with 16 bases sitting between them.

The count of this clonotype is one. The chain recombines TRBV27 with TRBJ1-1; D remains ambiguous. The germline CDR1 and CDR2 sequences are MNHEY and SMNVEV (reference sequence). V was pared by 8 bases and J by 5 bases, with 15 bases between. The CDR3 loop spans 13 amino acids. CDR3 sequence: CASRRCRMTEAFF. The DNA of the CDR3 is TGTGCCAGCCGGAGGTGCAGAATGACTGAAGCTTTCTTT.

The chain is built from TRBV6-1 and TRBJ2-1; 11 bases line up with TRBD1. The germline gives CDR1 MNHNS, CDR2 SASEGT. The J segment lost 4 bases and the V segment lost 10 bases, leaving 6 bases of the junction unmatched. CDR3 length: 14 amino acids. CDR3 region: CAIKDRGLYNEQFF. For the CDR3, the DNA is TGTGCCATAAAGGACAGGGGGCTTTACAATGAGCAGTTCTTC.

The chain has TRBV11-2 and TRBJ2-1; D possibly corresponds to TRBD2 (5 bases). CDR1 and CDR2 (germline): SGHAT, FQNNGV. This CDR3 has 15 amino acids. Trimming shortened V by 6 bases and J by 0 bases, and 12 bases separated the two germline ends. The CDR3, as DNA: TGTGCCAGCAGGCAAGACTACAGCTCCTACAATGAGCAGTTCTTC. Residues: CASRQDYSSYNEQFF.

The chain is built from TRBV27 and TRBJ2-7; the D gene is possibly TRBD1 (7 bases). The ends were cut back, 4 bases at V and 7 bases at J, with 14 bases in the middle. The CDR3 sequence is 13 residues long. Germline V gene sequence: CDR1 MNHEY, CDR2 SMNVEV (reference sequence). The CDR3 DNA follows: TGTGCCAGCAGTTCTGGACCAGGGGGGGAGCAGTACTTC. Protein: CASSSGPGGEQYF.

On this clonotype: It may be a read error: a sequence one base away is much more abundant. The CDR3 coding sequence is TGTGCCAGCAGCGGAGCTACCGGGACTGAAGCTTTCTTT. Its protein is CASSGATGTEAFF. The chain is built from TRBV9 and TRBJ1-1, with unresolved D. With 3 bases removed from V and 5 bases from J, the gap between germline ends came to 11 bases. There are 13 residues in the CDR3. The germline V gene encodes CDR1 SGDLS and CDR2 YYNGEE.